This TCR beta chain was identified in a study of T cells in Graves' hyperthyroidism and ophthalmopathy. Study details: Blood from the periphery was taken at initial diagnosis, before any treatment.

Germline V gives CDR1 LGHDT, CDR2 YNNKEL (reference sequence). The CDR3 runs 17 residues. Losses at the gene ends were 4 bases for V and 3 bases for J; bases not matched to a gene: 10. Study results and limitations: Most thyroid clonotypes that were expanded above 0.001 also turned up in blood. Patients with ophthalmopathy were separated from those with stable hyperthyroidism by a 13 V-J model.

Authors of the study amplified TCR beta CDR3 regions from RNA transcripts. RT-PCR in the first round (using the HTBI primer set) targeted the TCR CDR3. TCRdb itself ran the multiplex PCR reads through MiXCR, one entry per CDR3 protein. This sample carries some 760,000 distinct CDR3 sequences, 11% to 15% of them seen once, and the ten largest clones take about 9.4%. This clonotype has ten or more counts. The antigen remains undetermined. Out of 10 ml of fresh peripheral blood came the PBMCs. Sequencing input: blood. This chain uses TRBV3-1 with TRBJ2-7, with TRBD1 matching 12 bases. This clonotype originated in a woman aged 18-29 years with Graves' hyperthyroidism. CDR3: CASSPGQGAARLYEQYF. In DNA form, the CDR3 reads TGTGCCAGCAGCCCGGGACAGGGGGCCGCTCGCCTCTACGAGCAGTACTTC.